The sequence of this T cell receptor (beta chain) was determined in a study of monozygotic twins with inflammatory bowel disease. As to this clonotype: Its antigen is unknown.

Study-level points and caveats: The analysis did not separate different T cell subtypes.

Looked up from germline, CDR1 is KGHDR and CDR2 is SFDVKD. CDR3 size: 16 residues. TCRalpha and TCRbeta cDNA went through nested PCRs of roughly 17 and 9 cycles, two in total. TCRdb reanalyzed the 5' RACE reads and collapses them to one entry per CDR3 protein, without DNA. Across about 300,000 distinct CDR3 sequences, the top ten clones capture 5.6% of the sample. The sequencing input was blood. The sequence was collected from a human donor with ulcerative colitis or Crohn's disease, or a healthy co-twin of an affected twin (not recorded which). The rearrangement uses TRBV24-1 and TRBJ2-3; TCRdb's D gene call, TRBD1, goes unchecked for lack of DNA. The CDR3 protein is CATSLTRDSMLDTQYF.